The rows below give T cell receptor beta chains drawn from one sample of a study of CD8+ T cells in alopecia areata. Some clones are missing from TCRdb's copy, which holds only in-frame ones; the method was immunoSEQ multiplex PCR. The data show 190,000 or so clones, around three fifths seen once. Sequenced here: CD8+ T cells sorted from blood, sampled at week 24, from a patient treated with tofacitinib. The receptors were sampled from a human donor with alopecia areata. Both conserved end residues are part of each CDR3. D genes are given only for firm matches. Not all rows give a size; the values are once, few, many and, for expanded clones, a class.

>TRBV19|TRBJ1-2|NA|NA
CASSPLWGDDYGYTF
TGTGCCAGTAGTCCCCTATGGGGCGACGACTATGGCTACACCTTC
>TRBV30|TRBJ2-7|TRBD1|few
CAWAGTGPYEQYF
TGTGCCTGGGCCGGGACAGGGCCATACGAGCAGTACTTC
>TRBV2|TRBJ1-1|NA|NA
CASAPARGEAFF
TGTGCCAGCGCACCCGCTCGGGGTGAAGCTTTCTTT
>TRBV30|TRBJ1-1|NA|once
CIAEGGSEAFF
TGTATCGCAGAAGGTGGTTCTGAAGCTTTCTTT
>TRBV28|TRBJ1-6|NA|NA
CASSSEGSPLHF
TGTGCCAGCAGCTCGGAGGGGTCACCCCTCCACTTT
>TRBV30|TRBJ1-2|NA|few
CAWELQGNYGYTF
TGTGCCTGGGAACTGCAGGGAAACTATGGCTACACCTTC
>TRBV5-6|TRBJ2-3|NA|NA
CASTGTRWDTQYF
TGTGCCAGCACCGGGACCCGTTGGGATACGCAGTATTTT
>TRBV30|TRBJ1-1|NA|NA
CAWSVIWNTEAFF
TGTGCCTGGAGTGTAATCTGGAACACTGAAGCTTTCTTT
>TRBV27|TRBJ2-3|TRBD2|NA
CASNPSGGAADTQYF
TGTGCCAGCAACCCGAGCGGGGGGGCTGCGGATACGCAGTATTTT
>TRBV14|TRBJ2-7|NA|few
CASSQNGSPYEQYF
TGTGCCAGCAGCCAAAATGGCTCCCCCTACGAGCAGTACTTC
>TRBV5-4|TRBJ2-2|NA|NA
CASNTGELFF
TGTGCCAGCAACACCGGGGAGCTGTTTTTT
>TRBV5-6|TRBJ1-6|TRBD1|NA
CASSHPTGRSPLHF
TGTGCCAGCAGCCACCCGACAGGGAGGTCACCCCTCCACTTT
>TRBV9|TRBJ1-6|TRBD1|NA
CASSAGTDNSPLHF
TGTGCCAGCAGTGCCGGGACAGATAATTCACCCCTCCACTTT
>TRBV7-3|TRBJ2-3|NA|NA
CASSLSITDTQYF
TGTGCCAGCAGCTTATCCATCACAGATACGCAGTATTTT
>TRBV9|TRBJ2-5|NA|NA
CASSVGLGGQTQYF
TGTGCCAGCAGCGTAGGGCTGGGTGGGCAGACCCAGTACTTC
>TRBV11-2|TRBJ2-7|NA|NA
CASSLGGAGEQYF
TGTGCCAGCAGCTTAGGAGGGGCCGGCGAGCAGTACTTC
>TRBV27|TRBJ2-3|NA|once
CASSSPRDTQPTDTQYF
TGTGCCAGCAGTTCTCCCAGGGACACCCAGCCCACAGATACGCAGTATTTT
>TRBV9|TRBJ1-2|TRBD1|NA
CASSVVLGQGTYGYTF
TGTGCCAGCAGCGTAGTGTTGGGACAGGGGACCTATGGCTACACCTTC
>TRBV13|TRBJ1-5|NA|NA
CASRMQGSGQPQHF
TGTGCCAGCAGGATGCAGGGATCCGGTCAGCCCCAGCATTTT
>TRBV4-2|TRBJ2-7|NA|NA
CASGGGGYEQYF
TGTGCCAGCGGCGGAGGGGGCTACGAGCAGTACTTC